Following are 5 T cell receptor beta chains from one sample sequenced in a study of graft-versus-host responses after intestinal transplantation. The authors combined approximately 200,000 CFSE-labeled responder cells with approximately 200,000 irradiated, violet-dye-labeled stimulator cells in plates. Produced via immunoSEQ multiplex PCR; TCRdb's table is partial and in-frame only. This sample has tens of thousands of clones, with 40% to 45% found just once. Sequenced material: alloreactive CD8+ T cells from a mixed lymphocyte reaction culture, taken before intestinal transplant. Stated subset: CFSE-low proliferating T cells sorted from roughly 6-day pre-transplant mixed lymphocyte reaction (GvH or HvG direction). The receptors were sampled from a human patient who received an intestinal transplant.

This clone was found a few times. V usage is TRBV7-9 and J usage is TRBJ2-2, with D perhaps TRBD1 or TRBD2 (5 bases each). CDR3 length: 15 residues. Germline lookup yields CDR1 SEHNR and CDR2 FQNEAQ (reference sequence). V lost 0 bases and J lost 11, with 16 bases in between. The CDR3 protein is CASSLALGPTEELFF. The DNA of the CDR3 is TGTGCCAGCAGCTTAGCGTTGGGACCTACCGAAGAGCTGTTTTTT.

In its sample, this clone was seen once. The CDR3 protein is CASSVGGSSSGNTIYF. Written as DNA, the CDR3 is TGTGCCAGCAGCGTAGGAGGGAGCTCCTCTGGAAACACCATATATTTT. J is TRBJ1-3 and V is TRBV9; D ambiguous. V was pared by 0 bases and J by 0 bases, with 10 bases between. CDR3 length equals 16 residues. Germline V gene data show CDR1 as SGDLS and CDR2 as YYNGEE.

This rearrangement joins TRBV4-1 to TRBJ1-3; 7 positions agree with TRBD1. The germline V gene encodes CDR1 MGHRA and CDR2 YSYEKL. CDR3 size: 15 residues. Trimming took 4 bases from V and 0 from J; bases not matched to a gene: 3. The CDR3 region is CASSRDRDSGNTIYF. CDR3 nucleotides: TGCGCCAGCAGCCGCGACAGGGACTCTGGAAACACCATATATTTT.

The CDR3 DNA reads as TGTGCCAGCAGTCTAACGGGGAGTATTGAAAAACTGTTTTTT. This sequence encodes CASSLTGSIEKLFF. The rearrangement joins TRBV6-6 to TRBJ1-4; D unresolved. Germline V gene data show CDR1 as MNHNY and CDR2 as SVGAGI (reference sequence). This CDR3 spans 14 amino acids. V gave up 5 bases and J gave up 7 bases, with 14 bases separating them.

The rearrangement joins TRBV2 to TRBJ1-1; perhaps TRBD1 as D (6 bases). CDR1 and CDR2 (germline): SNHLY, FYNNEI. Trimming took 5 bases from V and 4 from J, leaving 11 bases between them. The CDR3 loop spans 13 amino acids. The CDR3 reads CASSQGGGTEAFF. The CDR3, as DNA: TGTGCCAGCAGTCAAGGAGGGGGCACTGAAGCTTTCTTT.